The rows below give T cell receptor beta chains drawn from one sample of a study of cytomegalovirus exposure and HLA in healthy donors. The repertoire was sequenced with immunoSEQ multiplex PCR; TCRdb's copy has only in-frame clones and lacks some. This sample has over 150,000 clones, with about 79% found just once. Sequenced sample: PBMCs. Receptors were obtained from a woman younger than 45 in good health and CMV-seropositive. Both conserved end residues are part of each CDR3. Fields, in order: D gene, clone size, J gene, V gene, CDR3 protein, CDR3 DNA. A D gene is named only where the DNA matches it firmly. Clone size is not always given. Where it is, it says once, few, many or a class for expanded clones.

>NA|NA|TRBJ2-1|TRBV2
CASKASSSNEQFF
TGTGCCAGCAAGGCTAGCTCAAGCAATGAGCAGTTCTTC
>TRBD2|NA|TRBJ2-1|TRBV6-1
CASTRGLAGYNEQFF
TGTGCCAGCACCCGGGGACTAGCAGGATACAATGAGCAGTTCTTC
>NA|few|TRBJ1-5|TRBV28
CASSFPGGNQPQHF
TGTGCCAGCAGTTTTCCCGGGGGAAATCAGCCCCAGCATTTT
>TRBD1|NA|TRBJ2-7|TRBV7-9
CASSSGQGDDEQYF
TGTGCCAGCAGCTCGGGACAGGGGGATGACGAGCAGTACTTC
>NA|many|TRBJ1-5|TRBV4-3
CASRGLDGGNQPQHF
TGCGCCAGCAGGGGGCTCGACGGTGGGAATCAGCCCCAGCATTTT
>NA|NA|TRBJ2-6|TRBV7-9
CASSQSGANVLTF
TGTGCCAGCAGTCAATCTGGGGCCAACGTCCTGACTTTC
>NA|NA|TRBJ2-7|TRBV6-5
CASSYQLGHFYEQYF
TGTGCCAGCAGTTACCAATTAGGACACTTCTACGAGCAGTACTTC
>TRBD1|NA|TRBJ2-7|TRBV6-5
CASSYRRTGGGHEQYF
TGTGCCAGCAGTTACAGGCGGACAGGGGGTGGCCACGAGCAGTACTTC
>NA|few|TRBJ2-7|TRBV7-9
CASSEGLAYEQYF
TGTGCCAGCAGTGAGGGACTCGCCTACGAGCAGTACTTC
>TRBD2|NA|TRBJ2-1|TRBV5-1
CASSPLRAGGRYNEQFF
TGCGCCAGCAGCCCCCTCCGAGCGGGAGGGCGGTACAATGAGCAGTTCTTC
>TRBD1|NA|TRBJ2-7|TRBV10-3
CAIGEQGWYEQYF
TGTGCCATCGGTGAACAGGGGTGGTACGAGCAGTACTTC
>NA|NA|TRBJ2-1|TRBV5-6
CASSSPRQHNEQFF
TGTGCCAGCAGCTCCCCGCGGCAGCACAATGAGCAGTTCTTC
>TRBD2|once|TRBJ2-5|TRBV5-1
CASSHSGRGETQYF
TGCGCCAGCAGCCATAGCGGGAGGGGGGAGACCCAGTACTTC
>NA|few|TRBJ1-3|TRBV29-1
CSVAQGVSGNTIYF
TGCAGCGTTGCACAGGGCGTTTCTGGAAACACCATATATTTT
>TRBD1|NA|TRBJ2-1|TRBV6-5
CASSSQGDEQFF
TGTGCCAGCAGTTCACAGGGGGATGAGCAGTTCTTC
>TRBD1|NA|TRBJ2-7|TRBV2
CASSSTGRYEQYF
TGTGCCAGCAGTTCGACAGGGAGATACGAGCAGTACTTC
>NA|once|TRBJ1-2|TRBV28
CASSVQGSWGYTF
TGTGCCAGCAGTGTACAGGGTTCGTGGGGCTACACCTTC
>NA|NA|TRBJ2-2|TRBV19
CASSMGGGTTGELFF
TGTGCCAGTAGTATGGGCGGGGGCACCACCGGGGAGCTGTTTTTT
>TRBD2|NA|TRBJ2-7|TRBV11-2
CASSSYLAGGPYEQYF
TGTGCCAGCAGCTCCTACCTAGCGGGAGGACCCTACGAGCAGTACTTC
>NA|NA|TRBJ1-1|TRBV27
CASSEDRGNTEAFF
TGTGCCAGCAGTGAGGATCGGGGGAACACTGAAGCTTTCTTT
>NA|NA|TRBJ1-4|TRBV29-1
CSVDMGGQTFF
TGCAGCGTTGATATGGGGGGGCAGACGTTTTTT
>NA|NA|TRBJ1-1|TRBV30
CAWRAPGEAFF
TGTGCCTGGAGGGCCCCAGGAGAAGCTTTCTTT
>TRBD1|NA|TRBJ2-6|TRBV27
CASSPWTGRISGANVLTF
TGTGCCAGCAGTCCCTGGACAGGTCGGATCTCTGGGGCCAACGTCCTGACTTTC
>NA|many|TRBJ1-3|TRBV5-1
CASSSDGTGNTIYF
TGCGCCAGCAGCTCGGACGGGACTGGAAACACCATATATTTT
>TRBD2|NA|TRBJ2-7|TRBV4-2
CASSQDGGEGRLSF
TGTGCCAGCAGCCAAGATGGGGGGGAGGGCCGATTGTCCTTC
>TRBD2|NA|TRBJ2-1|TRBV9
CASSVSRLATVHEQFF
TGTGCCAGCAGCGTTTCCAGACTAGCAACAGTCCATGAGCAGTTCTTC
>NA|NA|TRBJ1-5|TRBV7-2
CASSLGGGTNQPQHF
TGTGCCAGCAGCTTAGGGGGGGGGACCAATCAGCCCCAGCATTTT
>NA|NA|TRBJ2-1|TRBV6-6
CASQGRYEQFF
TGTGCCAGCCAGGGTCGTTATGAGCAGTTCTTC
>NA|NA|TRBJ2-7|TRBV28
CASSGTFYEQYF
TGTGCCAGCAGCGGGACTTTCTACGAGCAGTACTTC
>TRBD1|NA|TRBJ1-5|TRBV5-8
CASDRDRGFSQPQHF
TGTGCCAGCGACCGGGACAGGGGTTTTAGTCAGCCCCAGCATTTT
>TRBD1|NA|TRBJ1-1|TRBV5-1
CASSLGQGDWTEAFF
TGCGCCAGCAGCCTGGGACAGGGGGATTGGACTGAAGCTTTCTTT
>TRBD1|NA|TRBJ2-1|TRBV5-4
CASSWGQGTYNEQFF
TGTGCCAGCAGTTGGGGACAGGGAACCTACAATGAGCAGTTCTTC
>NA|NA|TRBJ1-3|TRBV29-1
CSVEDPAVGNTIYF
TGCAGCGTTGAAGATCCGGCGGTTGGAAACACCATATATTTT
>TRBD2|NA|TRBJ2-3|TRBV6-1
CASSLLLAGGNTQYF
TGTGCCAGCAGTCTACTACTAGCGGGAGGGAATACGCAGTATTTT
>TRBD1|NA|TRBJ2-7|TRBV9
CASSFGTGGTYEQYF
TGTGCCAGCAGCTTTGGGACAGGGGGGACTTACGAGCAGTACTTC
>NA|NA|TRBJ2-7|TRBV5-1
CASSLPLTGAGYEQYF
TGCGCCAGCAGCTTACCCTTGACAGGTGCTGGGTACGAGCAGTACTTC
>NA|NA|TRBJ2-7|TRBV4-1
CASSQASAVGYEQYF
TGCGCCAGCAGCCAAGCCTCCGCGGTTGGATACGAGCAGTACTTC
>NA|NA|TRBJ2-5|TRBV7-2
CASSLRSGQETQYF
TGTGCCAGCAGCTTAAGGTCAGGGCAAGAGACCCAGTACTTC
>TRBD1|NA|TRBJ2-3|TRBV7-2
CASSQGQVLPDTQYF
TGTGCCAGCAGCCAGGGACAGGTCCTCCCAGATACGCAGTATTTT
>NA|NA|TRBJ2-5|TRBV29-1
CSVEQQETQYF
TGCAGCGTTGAACAGCAAGAGACCCAGTACTTC